The sequence of this T cell receptor (beta chain) was determined in a study of T-cell memory formation after mild COVID-19. A remark on this clonotype: Its matching antigen is unknown.

Trimming cost V 2 bases and J 4 bases; bases outside gene matches: 5. Germline CDR1 and CDR2: ENHRY and SYGVKD. CDR3 length: 16 amino acids. TCR alpha and TCR beta cDNA libraries carrying sample barcodes and UMIs came from 5'RACE with constant-segment primers. TCRdb reprocessed the 5' RACE reads via MiXCR and lists one record per CDR3 protein. This repertoire shows hundreds of thousands of distinct CDR3 sequences, approximately 20% found once; its top ten account for 9.5% to 15%. Whole-study findings and limits: CD8+ contracting clones occupied EMRA, while CD4+ ones occupied mainly CM and EM. Prior to infection, memory already included some responding clones, suggesting cross-reactive memory joined.

The sequencing input was PBMCs or a T cell subset sorted from them (not recorded which). The source is an adult woman who had mild COVID-19 (a few samples of this study predate the infection). Cell type and time point are not known. The rearrangement uses TRBV10-3 and TRBJ2-2; the match to TRBD1 covers 9 bases. CDR3 DNA: TGTGCCATCAGTGAGGGGACAGGGAATCCCACCGGGGAGCTGTTTTTT. It encodes CAISEGTGNPTGELFF.